This T cell receptor (beta chain) was recorded in a study of T cell responses to AZD1222 COVID-19 vaccine. Whole-study findings and limits: In the spike-specific TCR repertoire, nearly half reportedly target unmutated variant regions. The study sampled repertoires only after the peak T cell response. Clonal diversity was possibly underestimated; the donors were predominantly white British and more often female. At baseline, seropositivity was found in only six or seven AZD1222 recipients.

For this clone: Its target is unknown.

The data were produced by immunoSEQ multiplex PCR, yet TCRdb's version contains in-frame clones alone and is incomplete. The data contain 150,000 to 200,000 clones, 94% of them seen just once; the ten biggest clones take up roughly 9.8%. The origin of this receptor is an adult in good health. The sequences come from peripheral blood, collected on day 0 of AZD1222 vaccination.

The CDR3 DNA follows: TGTGCCAGCTCACCATTCAACACTGAAGCTTTCTTT. Amino acids: CASSPFNTEAFF. The rearrangement links TRBV18 to TRBJ1-1, with D uncertain. Germline loops: CDR1 KGHSH, CDR2 LQKENI. The V and J ends lost 2 bases and 2 bases respectively, with 3 bases between them. The CDR3 is 12 residues long.